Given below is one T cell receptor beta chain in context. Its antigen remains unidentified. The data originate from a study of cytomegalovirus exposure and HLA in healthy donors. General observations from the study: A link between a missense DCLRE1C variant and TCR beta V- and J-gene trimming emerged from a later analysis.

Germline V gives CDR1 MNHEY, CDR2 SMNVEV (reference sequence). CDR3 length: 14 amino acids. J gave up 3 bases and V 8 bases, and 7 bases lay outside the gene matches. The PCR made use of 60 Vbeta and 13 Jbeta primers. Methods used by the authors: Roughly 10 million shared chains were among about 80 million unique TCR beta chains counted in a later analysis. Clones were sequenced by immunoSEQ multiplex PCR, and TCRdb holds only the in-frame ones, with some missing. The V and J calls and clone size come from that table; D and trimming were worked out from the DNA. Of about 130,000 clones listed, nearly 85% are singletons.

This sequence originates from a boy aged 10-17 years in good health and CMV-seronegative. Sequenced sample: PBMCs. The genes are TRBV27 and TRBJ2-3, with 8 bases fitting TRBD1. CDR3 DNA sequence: TGTGCCAGCTCTTGGACAGGGTCGACAGATACGCAGTATTTT. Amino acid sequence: CASSWTGSTDTQYF.